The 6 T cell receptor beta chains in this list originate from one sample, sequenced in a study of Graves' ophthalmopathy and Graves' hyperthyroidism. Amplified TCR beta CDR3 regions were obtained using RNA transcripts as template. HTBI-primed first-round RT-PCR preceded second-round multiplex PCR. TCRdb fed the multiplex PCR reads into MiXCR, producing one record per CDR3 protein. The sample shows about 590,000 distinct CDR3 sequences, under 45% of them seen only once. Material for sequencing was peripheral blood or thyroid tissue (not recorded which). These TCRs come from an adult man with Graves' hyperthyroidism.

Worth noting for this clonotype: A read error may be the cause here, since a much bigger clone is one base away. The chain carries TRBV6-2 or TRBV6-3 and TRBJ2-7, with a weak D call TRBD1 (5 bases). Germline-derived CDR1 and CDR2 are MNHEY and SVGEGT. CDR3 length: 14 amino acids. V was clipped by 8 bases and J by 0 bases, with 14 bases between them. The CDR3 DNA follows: TGTGCCAGCGGTGAAGCTCAGGGCTCCTACGAGCAGTACTTC. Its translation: CASGEAQGSYEQYF.

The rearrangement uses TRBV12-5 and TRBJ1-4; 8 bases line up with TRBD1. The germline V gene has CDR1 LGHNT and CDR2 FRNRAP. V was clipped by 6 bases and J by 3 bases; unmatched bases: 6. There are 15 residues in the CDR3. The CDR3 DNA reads TGTGCTAGTGGCCCTCCGACAGGGGCTAATGAAAAACTGTTTTTT. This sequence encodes CASGPPTGANEKLFF.

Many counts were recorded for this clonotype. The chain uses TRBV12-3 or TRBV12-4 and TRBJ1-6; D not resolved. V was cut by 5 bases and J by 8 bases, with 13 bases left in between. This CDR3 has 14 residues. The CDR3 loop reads CASSLSWEDSPLHF. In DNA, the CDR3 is TGTGCCAGCAGTCTGAGTTGGGAGGATTCACCCCTCCACTTT.

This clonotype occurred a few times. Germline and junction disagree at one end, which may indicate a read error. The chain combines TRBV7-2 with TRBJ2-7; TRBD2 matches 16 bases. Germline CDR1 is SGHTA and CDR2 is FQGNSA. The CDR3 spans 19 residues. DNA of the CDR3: TGTGCCGGCAGCTTAAGGCCGGGACTAGCGGGAGGGCCCGCGGACGAGCAGTACTTC. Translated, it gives CAGSLRPGLAGGPADEQYF. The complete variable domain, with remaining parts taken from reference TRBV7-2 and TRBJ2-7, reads GAGVSQSPSNKVTEKGKDVELRCDPISGHTALYWYRQSLGQGLEFLIYFQGNSAPDKSGLPSDRFSAERTGGSVSTLTIQRTQQEDSAVYLCAGSLRPGLAGGPADEQYFGPGTRLTVT.

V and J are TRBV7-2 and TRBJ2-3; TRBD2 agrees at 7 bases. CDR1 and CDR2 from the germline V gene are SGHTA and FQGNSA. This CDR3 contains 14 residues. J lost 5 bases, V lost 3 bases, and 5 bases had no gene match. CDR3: CASSLGSGLDTQYF. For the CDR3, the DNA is TGTGCCAGCAGCTTGGGTAGCGGGCTAGATACGCAGTATTTT.

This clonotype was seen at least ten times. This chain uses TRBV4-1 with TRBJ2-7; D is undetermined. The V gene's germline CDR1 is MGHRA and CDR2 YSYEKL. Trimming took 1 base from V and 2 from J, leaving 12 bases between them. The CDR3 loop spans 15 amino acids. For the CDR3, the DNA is TGCGCCAGCAGCCAAGCCGGGCAACGACCCTACGAGCAGTACTTC. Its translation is CASSQAGQRPYEQYF.